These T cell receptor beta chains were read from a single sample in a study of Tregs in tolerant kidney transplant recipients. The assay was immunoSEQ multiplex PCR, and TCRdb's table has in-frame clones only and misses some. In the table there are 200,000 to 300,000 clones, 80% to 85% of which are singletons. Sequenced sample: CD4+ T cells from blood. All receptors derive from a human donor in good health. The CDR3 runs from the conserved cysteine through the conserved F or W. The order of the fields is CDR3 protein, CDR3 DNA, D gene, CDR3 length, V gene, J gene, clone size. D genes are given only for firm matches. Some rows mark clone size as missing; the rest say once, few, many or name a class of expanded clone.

CAWSVGGFGTDTQYF,TGTGCCTGGAGTGTAGGTGGGTTCGGCACAGATACGCAGTATTTT,-,15,TRBV30,TRBJ2-3,-
CASSRQWRETQYF,TGTGCCAGCAGCCGACAGTGGCGAGAGACCCAGTACTTC,-,13,TRBV7-2,TRBJ2-5,-
CASQSSGSTYEQYF,TGCGCCAGCCAGAGTAGCGGGAGCACCTACGAGCAGTACTTC,TRBD2,14,TRBV10-2,TRBJ2-7,-
CASSESGQRNQPQHF,TGTGCCAGCAGTGAATCGGGACAGCGAAATCAGCCCCAGCATTTT,TRBD1,15,TRBV25-1,TRBJ1-5,-
CASSRPGTGEGEQFF,TGCGCCAGCAGCCGTCCCGGGACAGGGGAGGGTGAGCAGTTCTTC,TRBD1,15,TRBV4-1,TRBJ2-1,-
CASSLGATSGGLRNNEQFF,TGTGCCAGCAGCTTAGGGGCCACTAGCGGGGGCCTCCGGAACAATGAGCAGTTCTTC,TRBD2,19,TRBV7-9,TRBJ2-1,-
CAISRTSSYEQYF,TGTGCCATCAGCCGGACTAGCTCCTACGAGCAGTACTTC,TRBD2,13,TRBV10-3,TRBJ2-7,-
CASSVLNEQYF,TGTGCCAGCAGTGTTTTAAACGAGCAGTACTTC,-,11,TRBV6-1,TRBJ2-7,-
CASSDRGSTDTQYF,TGTGCCAGTAGTGACAGGGGAAGCACAGATACGCAGTATTTT,TRBD1,14,TRBV19,TRBJ2-3,-
CASSLGGTGGQETQYF,TGCGCCAGCAGCTTGGGTGGGACAGGGGGTCAAGAGACCCAGTACTTC,TRBD1,16,TRBV5-1,TRBJ2-5,-
CASSFVDGFSYEQYF,TGTGCCAGCAGCTTCGTGGACGGGTTCTCCTACGAGCAGTACTTC,-,15,TRBV7-8,TRBJ2-7,-
CASSESVPNVALHF,TGTGCCAGCAGTGAATCGGTCCCGAATGTTGCCCTCCACTTT,-,14,TRBV2,TRBJ1-6,few
CASSDRLSGNTIYF,TGTGCCAGCAGCGATCGTCTCTCTGGAAACACCATATATTTT,-,14,TRBV27,TRBJ1-3,-
CASSLDGSSPYEQYF,TGCGCCAGCAGCTTGGACGGGTCCTCCCCCTACGAGCAGTACTTC,-,15,TRBV5-1,TRBJ2-7,few
CAITQTGGEETQYF,TGTGCCATCACCCAAACAGGGGGCGAAGAGACCCAGTACTTC,TRBD1,14,TRBV10-3,TRBJ2-5,-
CASSPYGTSDTGELFF,TGTGCCAGCTCACCATACGGGACTAGCGACACCGGGGAGCTGTTTTTT,TRBD2,16,TRBV18,TRBJ2-2,-
CASSLGRTGVNNEQFF,TGTGCCAGCAGCTTAGGTAGGACAGGGGTTAACAATGAGCAGTTCTTC,TRBD1,16,TRBV11-3,TRBJ2-1,-
CASSFSPSQPQHF,TGTGCCAGCAGCTTCTCGCCAAGCCAGCCCCAGCATTTT,-,13,TRBV11-2,TRBJ1-5,-
CASSTQWSTDTQYF,TGTGCCAGTAGTACCCAATGGAGCACAGATACGCAGTATTTT,-,14,TRBV19,TRBJ2-3,-
CASSPLLDLGYGYTF,TGTGCCAGCAGTCCCCTCTTGGATCTTGGGTATGGCTACACCTTC,-,15,TRBV6-6,TRBJ1-2,-
CASSYGGNSGANVLTF,TGTGCCAGCAGTTACGGGGGCAACTCTGGGGCCAACGTCCTGACTTTC,-,16,TRBV6-6,TRBJ2-6,-
CASSGQGYEQYF,TGTGCCAGTTCCGGCCAGGGCTACGAGCAGTACTTC,-,12,TRBV6-5,TRBJ2-7,-
CASSLDRGQGEQYF,TGTGCCAGCTCTCTGGACAGGGGACAGGGCGAGCAGTACTTC,TRBD1,14,TRBV18,TRBJ2-7,-
CASSWTGGISNQPQHF,TGTGCCAGCAGCTGGACAGGGGGAATAAGCAATCAGCCCCAGCATTTT,TRBD1,16,TRBV5-5,TRBJ1-5,once
CASSPGTSGLEETQYF,TGCGCCAGCAGCCCCGGGACTAGCGGGCTGGAAGAGACCCAGTACTTC,TRBD2,16,TRBV5-1,TRBJ2-5,-
CASSAGGTIYF,TGCGCCAGCAGTGCCGGCGGCACCATATATTTT,-,11,TRBV10-1,TRBJ1-3,-
CASRGNPYSWQFF,TGTGCCAGCAGGGGGAATCCCTACTCGTGGCAGTTCTTC,-,13,TRBV6-1,TRBJ2-1,-
CASSQDHTRAKNIQYF,TGTGCCAGCAGCCAGGACCACACTAGAGCCAAAAACATTCAGTACTTC,-,16,TRBV14,TRBJ2-4,-
CASRRDSNYGYTF,TGTGCCAGCAGGCGGGACAGCAACTATGGCTACACCTTC,TRBD1,13,TRBV6-5,TRBJ1-2,-
CASSESEALINQPQHF,TGCGCCAGCAGTGAGTCGGAGGCATTAATCAATCAGCCCCAGCATTTT,-,16,TRBV10-2,TRBJ1-5,-
CASSPGPLGELFF,TGTGCCAGCAGCCCCGGACCTCTCGGGGAGCTGTTTTTT,-,13,TRBV11-2,TRBJ2-2,-
CASSSQRHEQFF,TGTGCCAGCAGCTCCCAGAGGCATGAGCAGTTCTTC,-,12,TRBV11-2,TRBJ2-1,-
CASSPRAVSYEQYF,TGTGCCAGCAGCCCGAGGGCGGTCTCCTACGAGCAGTACTTC,-,14,TRBV9,TRBJ2-7,-
CAWSALGTPTLGGYTF,TGTGCCTGGAGCGCACTAGGGACACCCACTTTGGGCGGCTACACCTTC,-,16,TRBV30,TRBJ1-2,-
CASSRDSGVPGELFF,TGTGCCAGCAGTCGAGACAGTGGAGTCCCCGGGGAGCTGTTTTTT,-,15,TRBV27,TRBJ2-2,-
CASRDARQGGSPLHF,TGTGCCAGCCGAGATGCCCGACAGGGAGGATCACCCCTCCACTTT,TRBD1,15,TRBV6-5,TRBJ1-6,-
CASSLQTGRGGNTIYF,TGCGCCAGCAGCTTGCAGACCGGTAGGGGCGGAAACACCATATATTTT,-,16,TRBV5-1,TRBJ1-3,once
CASSSPPGTGGEQYF,TGTGCCAGCAGCTCCCCCCCGGGGACCGGGGGCGAGCAGTACTTC,-,15,TRBV5-4,TRBJ2-7,-
CASSLFRGNQETQYF,TGTGCCAGCAGCTTATTTAGGGGGAACCAAGAGACCCAGTACTTC,-,15,TRBV11-2,TRBJ2-5,-
CASSLETGGQYF,TGCGCCAGCAGCTTGGAGACAGGGGGGCAGTATTTT,TRBD1,12,TRBV5-1,TRBJ2-3,-
CASSHSLRLAGGSYEQYF,TGTGCCAGCAGCCATTCCTTACGACTAGCGGGAGGTTCCTACGAGCAGTACTTC,TRBD2,18,TRBV5-4,TRBJ2-7,-
CASSEYSRGTGELFF,TGCGCCAGCAGTGAATACTCCCGAGGCACCGGGGAGCTGTTTTTT,-,15,TRBV10-1,TRBJ2-2,-
CASSSLTGRNEQFF,TGTGCCAGCAGCTCACTGACTGGTCGGAATGAGCAGTTCTTC,-,14,TRBV11-2,TRBJ2-1,-
CATSIDAEAFF,TGTGCCACCAGCATAGACGCTGAAGCTTTCTTT,-,11,TRBV15,TRBJ1-1,-
CASRPERGSAPLHF,TGTGCCAGCCGACCTGAAAGGGGGTCTGCACCCCTCCACTTT,-,14,TRBV27,TRBJ1-6,-
CASSQGGGNSNQPQHF,TGTGCCAGCAGCCAAGGGGGGGGGAATAGCAATCAGCCCCAGCATTTT,-,16,TRBV4-2,TRBJ1-5,-